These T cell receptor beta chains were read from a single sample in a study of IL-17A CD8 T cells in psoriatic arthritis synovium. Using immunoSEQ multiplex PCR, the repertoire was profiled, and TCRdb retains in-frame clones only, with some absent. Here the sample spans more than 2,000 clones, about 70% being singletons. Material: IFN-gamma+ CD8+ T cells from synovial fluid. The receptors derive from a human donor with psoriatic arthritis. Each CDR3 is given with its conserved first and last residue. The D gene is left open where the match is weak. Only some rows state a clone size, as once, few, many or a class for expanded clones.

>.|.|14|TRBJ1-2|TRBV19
CASSPQGGLYGYTF
TGTGCCAGTAGTCCCCAAGGGGGTCTATATGGCTACACCTTC
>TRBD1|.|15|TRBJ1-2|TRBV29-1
CSARGTGVLVNGYTF
TGCAGCGCCCGCGGGACAGGGGTTTTGGTCAATGGCTACACCTTC
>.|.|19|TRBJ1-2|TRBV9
CASSVAVTDAIEGYGGYTF
TGTGCCAGCAGCGTAGCTGTGACAGACGCTATTGAGGGATATGGCGGCTACACCTTC
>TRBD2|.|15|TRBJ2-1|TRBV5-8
CASSLQASGINEQFF
TGTGCCAGCAGCTTGCAGGCTAGCGGAATCAATGAGCAGTTCTTC
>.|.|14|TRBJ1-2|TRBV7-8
CASSLFQGTDGYTF
TGTGCCAGCAGCTTATTTCAGGGGACGGATGGCTACACCTTC
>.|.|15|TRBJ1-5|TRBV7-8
CASSADSYSNQPQHF
TGTGCCAGCAGCGCGGACAGCTATAGCAATCAGCCCCAGCATTTT
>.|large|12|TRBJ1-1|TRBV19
CASSPGGREAFF
TGTGCCAGTAGTCCGGGGGGTCGAGAAGCTTTCTTT
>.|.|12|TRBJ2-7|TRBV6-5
CASSISGVEQYF
TGTGCCAGCAGTATCTCAGGGGTCGAGCAGTACTTC
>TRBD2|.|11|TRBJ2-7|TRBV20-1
CSASLAGQQYF
TGCAGTGCTAGTCTAGCGGGGCAGCAGTACTTC
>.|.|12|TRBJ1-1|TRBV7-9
CAGSPDILEAFF
TGTGCCGGCAGCCCGGACATTCTTGAAGCTTTCTTT